The 8 T cell receptor beta chains presented below share a single source sample, sequenced in a study of Ad26.COV2.S vaccination and SARS-CoV-2 variants. This table comes from immunoSEQ multiplex PCR, and its TCRdb copy is limited to in-frame clones, with some not included. The table has around 400,000 clones, about nine tenths seen once. Treatment in this sample: 15 to 20 received Ad26.COV2.S at low or high dose, single or two shots; roughly 5 received placebo; per-sample allocation not given. Day 63 following the first vaccine or placebo injection was when the samples were taken. Sequenced here: peripheral blood, sampled in a trial of Ad26.COV2.S vaccine versus placebo. All receptors come from a person aged 18 to 65 who received the Ad26.COV2.S COVID-19 vaccine or a placebo.

The J gene is TRBJ2-5, the V gene TRBV6-2 or TRBV6-3; 9 bases match TRBD1. CDR3 length equals 13 residues. Losses at the gene ends were 2 bases for V and 5 bases for J; bases not matched to a gene: 0. Germline-derived CDR1 and CDR2 are MNHEY and SVGEGT. The CDR3 region is CASSYDRGETQYF. CDR3 in DNA: TGTGCCAGCAGTTACGACAGGGGGGAGACCCAGTACTTC.

The chain has TRBV2 and TRBJ1-5; TRBD1 matches at 7 bases. V lost 2 bases, J lost 5 bases, and 3 bases stayed unmatched. The CDR3 is made up of 14 amino acids. Germline CDR1 SNHLY, CDR2 FYNNEI. CDR3 sequence: CASSEQGVDQPQHF. CDR3 in DNA: TGTGCCAGCAGTGAACAGGGGGTCGATCAGCCCCAGCATTTT.

This chain uses TRBV18 with TRBJ2-7, with 11 bases aligning to TRBD2. V was clipped by 9 bases and J by 11 bases; unmatched bases: 12. The germline V gene encodes CDR1 KGHSH and CDR2 LQKENI. The CDR3 contains 13 residues. CDR3 bases: TGTGCCAGTGCATCGACTAGCGGGATTGAAAAGTACTTC. Protein product: CASASTSGIEKYF.

The rearrangement links TRBV11-2 to TRBJ2-4, with D perhaps matching TRBD2 (7 bases). CDR1 is SGHAT, CDR2 FQNNGV, per germline. The CDR3 loop spans 17 amino acids. Trimming pared 6 bases from V and 1 base from J, leaving 19 bases between. The CDR3 reads CASSNRGGLNAKNIQYF. In DNA form, the CDR3 reads TGTGCCAGCAGTAATAGGGGGGGTCTTAATGCCAAAAACATTCAGTACTTC.

The chain carries TRBV29-1 and TRBJ2-1; D gene uncertain. Trimming cost V 8 bases and J 9 bases, with 20 bases left between them. Germline loops: CDR1 SQVTM, CDR2 ANQGSEA. The CDR3 extends over 13 amino acids. In DNA form, the CDR3 reads TGCAGCATGTTTGGGTTGGCGAGCACTGAGCAGTTCTTC. Translated, it gives CSMFGLASTEQFF.

This chain connects TRBV28 to TRBJ2-7; D gene ambiguous. Germline CDR1 and CDR2: MDHEN and SYDVKM. The CDR3 totals 13 residues. V dropped 6 bases and J dropped 7 bases, with 16 bases sitting between them. As DNA, the CDR3 is TGTGCCAGCAGCCCGCCCTCTACGGTAGAGCAGTACTTC. It is translated as CASSPPSTVEQYF.

About this clone itself: The junction departs from the called germline gene at one end, perhaps through a read error. The chain recombines TRBV3-1 (or the pseudogene TRBV3-2) with TRBJ2-2; 7 bases fit TRBD1. There are 15 residues in the CDR3. Germline lookup yields CDR1 LGHDT and CDR2 YNNKEL (reference sequence). The CDR3 loop reads CASSQDRAVTGELFF. CDR3 nucleotides: TGTGCCAGCAGTCAAGACAGGGCGGTAACCGGGGAGCTGTTTTTT.

This sequence joins TRBV30 and TRBJ1-1; no clear D. Germline-derived CDR1 and CDR2 are GTSNPN and SVGIG (reference sequence). Trimming left V 1 base short and J 1 base short, with 10 bases between. The CDR3 is made up of 14 amino acids. CDR3 sequence (DNA): TGTGCCTGGAGTGGACTAACCCCGAACACTGAAGCTTTCTTT. It encodes CAWSGLTPNTEAFF. Based on the CDR3 plus reference TRBV30 and TRBJ1-1, the full variable domain is SQTIHQWPATLVQPVGSPLSLECTVEGTSNPNLYWYRQAAGRGLQLLFYSVGIGQISSEVPQNLSASRPQDRQFILSSKKLLLSDSGFYLCAWSGLTPNTEAFFGQGTRLTVV.